This T cell receptor beta chain was retrieved from a study of blood T cell repertoires in COVID-19. The wider study: Sites in the United States, Italy and Spain provided acute and convalescent COVID-19 samples.

The table came from immunoSEQ multiplex PCR; TCRdb's copy has only in-frame clones and leaves some out. The sample carries under 80,000 clones, 82% recorded once. The length of the CDR3 is 17 residues. J gave up 4 bases and V 1 base, and 7 bases lay outside the gene matches. Germline V gene data show CDR1 as SGHVS and CDR2 as FQNEAQ. Sequenced material: peripheral blood. This chain connects TRBV7-8 to TRBJ2-1, with 10 bases lining up with TRBD2. The clonotype was recovered from a man aged 45 to 65 with acute or convalescent COVID-19. The CDR3 here is CASSLGSRTSGYNEQFF. The CDR3 bases are TGTGCCAGCAGCTTAGGCTCTCGGACTAGCGGTTACAATGAGCAGTTCTTC.